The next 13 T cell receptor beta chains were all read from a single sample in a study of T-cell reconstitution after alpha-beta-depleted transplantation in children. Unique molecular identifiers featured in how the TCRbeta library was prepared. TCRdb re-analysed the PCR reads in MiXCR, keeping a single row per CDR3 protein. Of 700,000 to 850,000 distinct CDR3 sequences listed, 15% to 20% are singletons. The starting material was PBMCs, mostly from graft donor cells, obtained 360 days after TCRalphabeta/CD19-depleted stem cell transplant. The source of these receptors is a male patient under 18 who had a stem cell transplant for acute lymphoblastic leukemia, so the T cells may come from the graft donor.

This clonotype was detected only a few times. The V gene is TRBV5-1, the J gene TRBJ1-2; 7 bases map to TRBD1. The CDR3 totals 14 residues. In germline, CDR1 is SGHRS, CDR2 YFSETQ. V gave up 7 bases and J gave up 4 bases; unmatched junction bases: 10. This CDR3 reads CASRYLQGTYGYTF. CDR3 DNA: TGCGCCAGCCGATATCTACAGGGGACCTATGGCTACACCTTC.

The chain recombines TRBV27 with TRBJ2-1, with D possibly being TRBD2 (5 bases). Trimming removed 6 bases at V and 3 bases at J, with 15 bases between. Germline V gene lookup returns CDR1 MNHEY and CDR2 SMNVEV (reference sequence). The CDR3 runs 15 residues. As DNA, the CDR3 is TGTGCCAGCAGCCTAAGCGGCCCTCGCTACAATGAGCAGTTCTTC. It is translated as CASSLSGPRYNEQFF.

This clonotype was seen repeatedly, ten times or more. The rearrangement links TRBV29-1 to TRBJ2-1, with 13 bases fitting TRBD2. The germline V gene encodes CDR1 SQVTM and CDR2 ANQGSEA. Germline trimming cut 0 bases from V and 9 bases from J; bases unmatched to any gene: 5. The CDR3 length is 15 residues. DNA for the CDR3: TGCAGCGTTGAAGATGCGCGACTAGCGGGAGGTGAGCAGTTCTTC. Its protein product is CSVEDARLAGGEQFF.

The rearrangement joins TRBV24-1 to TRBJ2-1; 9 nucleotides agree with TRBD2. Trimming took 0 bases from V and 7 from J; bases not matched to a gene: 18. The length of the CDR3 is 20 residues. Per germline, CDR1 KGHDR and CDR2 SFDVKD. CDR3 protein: CATSDLAGGFRSGRSNEQFF. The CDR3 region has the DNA TGTGCCACCAGTGATTTGGCTGGGGGGTTCCGTAGCGGGAGAAGTAATGAGCAGTTCTTC.

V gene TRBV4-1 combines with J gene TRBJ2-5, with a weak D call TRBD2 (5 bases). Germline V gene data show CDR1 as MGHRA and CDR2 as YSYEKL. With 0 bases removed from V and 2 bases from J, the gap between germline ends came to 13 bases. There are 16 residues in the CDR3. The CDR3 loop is CASSQEVAGLQETQYF. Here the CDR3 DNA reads TGCGCCAGCAGCCAAGAAGTGGCTGGACTTCAAGAGACCCAGTACTTC.

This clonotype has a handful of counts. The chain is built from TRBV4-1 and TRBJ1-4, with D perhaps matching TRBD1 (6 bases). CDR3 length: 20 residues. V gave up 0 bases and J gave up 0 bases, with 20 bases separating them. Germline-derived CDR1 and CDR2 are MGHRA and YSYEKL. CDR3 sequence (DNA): TGCGCCAGCAGCCAAGAGGGGGCGGGTAGATCGGCTACAACTAATGAAAAACTGTTTTTT. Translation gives CASSQEGAGRSATTNEKLFF.

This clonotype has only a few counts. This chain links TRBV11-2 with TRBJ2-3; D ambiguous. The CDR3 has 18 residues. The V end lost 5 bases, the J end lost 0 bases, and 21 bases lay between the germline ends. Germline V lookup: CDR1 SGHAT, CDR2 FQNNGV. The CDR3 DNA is TGTGCCAGCAGCCCAGGCAGTTTGGCGGCCTTTAGCACAGATACGCAGTATTTT. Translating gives CASSPGSLAAFSTDTQYF.

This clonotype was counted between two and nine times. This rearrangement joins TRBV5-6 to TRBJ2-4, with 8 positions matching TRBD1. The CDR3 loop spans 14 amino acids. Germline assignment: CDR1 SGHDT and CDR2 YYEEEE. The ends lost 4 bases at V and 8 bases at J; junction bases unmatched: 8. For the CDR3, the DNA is TGTGCCAGCAGCCCGCGACAGGGGACAGACATTCAGTACTTC. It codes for CASSPRQGTDIQYF.

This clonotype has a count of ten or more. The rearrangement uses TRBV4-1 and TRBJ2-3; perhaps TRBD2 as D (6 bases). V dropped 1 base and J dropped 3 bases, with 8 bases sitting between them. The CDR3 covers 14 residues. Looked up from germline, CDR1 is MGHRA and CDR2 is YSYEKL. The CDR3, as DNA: TGCGCCAGCAGCCAAGGACGGGGGACAGATACGCAGTATTTT. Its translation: CASSQGRGTDTQYF.

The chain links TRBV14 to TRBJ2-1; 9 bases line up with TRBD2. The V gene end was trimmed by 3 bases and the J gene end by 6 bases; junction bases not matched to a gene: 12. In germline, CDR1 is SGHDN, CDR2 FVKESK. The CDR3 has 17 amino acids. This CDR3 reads CASSQARGREGPNEQFF. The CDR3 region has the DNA TGTGCCAGCAGCCAGGCCCGGGGGCGGGAGGGCCCCAATGAGCAGTTCTTC.

This chain's CDR3 is CSARQGLAARGLFF. The CDR3 DNA reads as TGCAGTGCTCGCCAGGGACTAGCGGCCAGGGGGCTGTTTTTT. The chain combines TRBV20-1 with TRBJ2-2; 11 bases fit TRBD2. V was pared by 5 bases and J by 13 bases, with 12 bases of the junction left unmatched. CDR3 length equals 14 residues. Germline V gene sequence: CDR1 DFQATT, CDR2 SNEGSKA (reference sequence).

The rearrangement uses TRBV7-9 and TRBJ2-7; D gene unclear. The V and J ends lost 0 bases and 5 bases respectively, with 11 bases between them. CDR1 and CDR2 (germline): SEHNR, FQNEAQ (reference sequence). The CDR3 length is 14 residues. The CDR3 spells CASSLAVVADEQYF. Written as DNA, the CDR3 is TGTGCCAGCAGCTTAGCCGTGGTGGCCGACGAGCAGTACTTC.

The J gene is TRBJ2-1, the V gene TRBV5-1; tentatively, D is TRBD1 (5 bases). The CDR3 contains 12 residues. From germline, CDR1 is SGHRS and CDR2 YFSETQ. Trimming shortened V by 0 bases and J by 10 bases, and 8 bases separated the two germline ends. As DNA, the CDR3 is TGCGCCAGCAGCTTGGCCAAGGGGGAGCAGTTCTTC. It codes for CASSLAKGEQFF. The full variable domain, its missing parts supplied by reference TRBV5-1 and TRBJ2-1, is KAGVTQTPRYLIKTRGQQVTLSCSPISGHRSVSWYQQTPGQGLQFLFEYFSETQRNKGNFPGRFSGRQFSNSRSEMNVSTLELGDSALYLCASSLAKGEQFFGPGTRLTVL.